A selection of T cell receptor beta chains follows, all from one sample in a study of human T cells and chemical hapten exposure. Each CDR3 protein is one row after TCRdb ran MiXCR on the RACE reads. This table has over 85,000 distinct CDR3 sequences, roughly an eighth appearing once. The sample consisted of whole blood, taken in connection with sensitization to the hapten diphenylcyclopropenone (DPC). Source of these receptors: a woman aged 35 to 49 with alopecia areata. Some clones in this sample may be carry-over from other donors' samples. Both conserved end residues are trimmed from each CDR3. The order of the fields is clone size, D gene, V gene, CDR3 protein. D genes are given only for firm matches. Size tells how often a clone was seen (once, few, many) or the class of an expanded clone, and some rows leave it out.

many | . | TRBV30 | AWSVGILYQPQH
few | TRBD1 | TRBV4-2 | ASSQGSGQGNQPQH
many | . | TRBV5-1 | ASSLPQGPEAF
. | . | TRBV7-9 | ASSLAGGRLRTYEQY
few | . | TRBV12-3/TRBV12-4 | ASSWTGPSYEQY
. | TRBD1 | TRBV11-2 | ASSKSGGQGNSGYT
few | TRBD2 | TRBV11-2 | ASSRVSGSPDTQY
few | . | TRBV7-3 | ASSSGTFPSSGANVLT
. | . | TRBV6-2/TRBV6-3 | ASISLPPGANVLT
. | TRBD2 | TRBV7-2 | ASSSLGLARTDTQY
. | . | TRBV7-9 | ASSRRAQNTGELF
. | . | TRBV19 | ASRDTSPSTDTQY
. | . | TRBV9 | ASSPHLGYEQY
. | . | TRBV18 | ASSPGQINQPQH
many | . | TRBV28 | ASLGGSYGYT
few | TRBD2 | TRBV5-1 | ASSLSGRIYEQY
few | TRBD2 | TRBV20-1 | SARAGRLAGTDTQY
few | . | TRBV12-3/TRBV12-4 | ASSPGSFNQPQH
. | . | TRBV6-6 | ASSDRQAETQY
. | TRBD2 | TRBV28 | ASSPAGASDTQY
few | TRBD2 | TRBV20-1 | SARADGRGGDTQY